These T cell receptor beta chains were read from a single sample in a study of beta chain features in type 1 diabetes. The protocol was immunoSEQ multiplex PCR, while the TCRdb copy is restricted to in-frame clones and leaves out a portion. Of 300,000 or so clones listed, around an eighth are singletons. Sequenced material: naive CD4+ T cells from blood. The source is a man aged 25-45 years with type 1 diabetes. Both conserved end residues are part of each CDR3. The D gene is left open where the match is weak. Rows may omit the clone size; those that give it use once, few, many or a size class.

TRBJ2-3 TRBV18 few TRBD1 TGTGCCAGCTCACTAGGGACAGTCCCAGATACGCAGTATTTT CASSLGTVPDTQYF
TRBJ1-2 TRBV5-4 few TRBD1 TGTGCCAGCAGCTTGGGGGACAGGGAAAACTATGGCTACACCTTC CASSLGDRENYGYTF
TRBJ1-1 TRBV16 few . TGTGCCAGCAGCCAATCGCTGCAGGGGAACACTGAAGCTTTCTTT CASSQSLQGNTEAFF
TRBJ1-1 TRBV13 few . TGTGCCAGCAGCTCATGGGGCGTAGGCACTGAAGCTTTCTTT CASSSWGVGTEAFF
TRBJ2-1 TRBV2 . TRBD1 TGTGCCAGTCGGACAGGGGGCAATGAGCAGTTCTTC CASRTGGNEQFF
TRBJ2-3 TRBV7-9 . . TGTGCCAGCAGCTTGACAGCTAGCACAGATACGCAGTATTTT CASSLTASTDTQYF
TRBJ2-1 TRBV9 few . TGTGCCAGCAGCGTAGCGGGAGCTCTCGGGGATGAGCAGTTCTTC CASSVAGALGDEQFF
TRBJ2-3 TRBV12-5 . . TGTGCTAGTGGTTTCGGGGGGCACACAGATACGCAGTATTTT CASGFGGHTDTQYF
TRBJ2-7 TRBV7-9 . TRBD2 TGTGCCAGCAGCAATTCAGCGGGAACGGACGAGCAGTACTTC CASSNSAGTDEQYF
TRBJ2-3 TRBV18 few TRBD2 TGTGCCAGCTCCCGAGGGACTAGCGGCACAGATACGCAGTATTTT CASSRGTSGTDTQYF
TRBJ1-5 TRBV30 . TRBD1 TGTGCCTGGAGTATAACTACAGGGGGCGGCCAGCCCCAGCATTTT CAWSITTGGGQPQHF
TRBJ2-2 TRBV7-9 . . TGTGCCAGCGTCCTGGGGGCCGCCGGGGAGCTGTTTTTT CASVLGAAGELFF
TRBJ2-7 TRBV9 few . TGTGCCAGCAGCGTAGATGCGGGCTCCTACGAGCAGTACTTC CASSVDAGSYEQYF
TRBJ2-3 TRBV4-2 few TRBD2 TGTGCCAGCAGCCAAGATTTGGCTAGCGGGGTGCAAGATACGCAGTATTTT CASSQDLASGVQDTQYF
TRBJ2-4 TRBV6-5 few TRBD2 TGTGCCAGCAGTCCGACGGGGGGGAGAAACATTCAGTACTTC CASSPTGGRNIQYF
TRBJ2-3 TRBV6-5 . TRBD2 TGTGCCAGCAGGACACCGGGACTATTCGATACGCAGTATTTT CASRTPGLFDTQYF
TRBJ2-1 TRBV2 . TRBD1 TGTGCCAGCGGGAGGACAGGGTTGAATGAGCAGTTCTTC CASGRTGLNEQFF
TRBJ2-1 TRBV5-8 . TRBD1 TGTGCCAGCAGTTTTACTCCGGGACAGGGGACCTACAATGAGCAGTTCTTC CASSFTPGQGTYNEQFF
TRBJ2-5 TRBV2 . . TGTGCCAGCAGTGGGTCGACTAGTAAAGAGACCCAGTACTTC CASSGSTSKETQYF
TRBJ2-7 TRBV19 . . TGTGCCAGTAGTATCTCGGTTTCCTACGAGCAGTACTTC CASSISVSYEQYF
TRBJ1-2 TRBV4-2 few . TGTGCCAGCAGCCAAGCTCCGGGAGGCGAGAACTATGGCTACACCTTC CASSQAPGGENYGYTF
TRBJ2-5 TRBV7-3 . . TGTGCCAGCAGCTTAACCGTTCAAGAGACCCAGTACTTC CASSLTVQETQYF
TRBJ1-1 TRBV18 . . TGTGCCAGCTCACCACCTGCGGGCCTGAACACTGAAGCTTTCTTT CASSPPAGLNTEAFF
TRBJ2-2 TRBV2 . TRBD1 TGTGCCAGCAGACCGTGGACAGGTCTTCGGACCGGGGAGCTGTTTTTT CASRPWTGLRTGELFF
TRBJ1-1 TRBV5-1 . . TGCGCCAGCAGCTTCGACGGGGGGAACACTGAAGCTTTCTTT CASSFDGGNTEAFF
TRBJ2-7 TRBV10-3 few . TGTGCCATCAGGAGGACTCCTTCCTCCTACGAGCAGTACTTC CAIRRTPSSYEQYF
TRBJ2-5 TRBV14 few TRBD2 TGTGCCAGCAGCAATCGACTGACTAGCGGTCCTCATCAGACCCAGTACTTC CASSNRLTSGPHQTQYF
TRBJ2-7 TRBV7-2 few . TGTGCCAGCAGCTTGCAGGGAAGCTCCTACGAGCAGTACTTC CASSLQGSSYEQYF
TRBJ2-1 TRBV12-5 . TRBD2 TGTGCTAGTGGTTTGGGGACCTGGGGGGGAGAGGGGTTAGTTCTTAATGAGCAGTTCTTC CASGLGTWGGEGLVLNEQFF
TRBJ2-1 TRBV7-9 . TRBD2 TGTGCCAGCGCACTAGCGGGCTGGTCCTACAATGAGCAGTTCTTC CASALAGWSYNEQFF
TRBJ2-1 TRBV28 . TRBD2 TGTGCCAGCAGTTTAATCGGGAGGGGTAATGAGCAGTTCTTC CASSLIGRGNEQFF
TRBJ2-1 TRBV5-1 . TRBD2 TGCGCCAGCAGCCGGGCGCGGGAGGGGAATGAGCAGTTCTTC CASSRAREGNEQFF
TRBJ2-3 TRBV29-1 few . TGCAGCGCCGAGGGCTCATTCAGCACAGATACGCAGTATTTT CSAEGSFSTDTQYF
TRBJ2-3 TRBV30 few . TGTGCCTGGAGGTTATTAGGCCTCGGGGATACGCAGTATTTT CAWRLLGLGDTQYF
TRBJ1-1 TRBV5-1 few . TGCGCCAGCAGCTTTCTGTGGGGCGCGGAGACTGAAGCTTTCTTT CASSFLWGAETEAFF
TRBJ2-5 TRBV25-1 . TRBD1 TGTGCCAGCAGTGAAAGGGGACAGGTGGGCGAGACCCAGTACTTC CASSERGQVGETQYF
TRBJ2-7 TRBV29-1 few TRBD2 TGCAGCGTTGGAGGACTAGCGGATTACGAGCAGTACTTC CSVGGLADYEQYF
TRBJ2-1 TRBV28 . TRBD1 TGTGCCAGCAGTTTATCGGGACAGGGGGCCTACAATGAGCAGTTCTTC CASSLSGQGAYNEQFF
TRBJ2-2 TRBV5-1 . . TGCGCCAGCAGGTGGGACATTCACACCGGGGAGCTGTTTTTT CASRWDIHTGELFF
TRBJ1-2 TRBV6-5 . . TGTGCCACCAATGGGGGGTTGGGCTATGGCTACACCTTC CATNGGLGYGYTF
TRBJ2-1 TRBV11-2 . TRBD2 TGTGCCAGCAGCTTATCTGCTAGCGGGAGCTACAATGAGCAGTTCTTC CASSLSASGSYNEQFF
TRBJ2-6 TRBV5-4 few . TGTGCCAGCAGCTTGAGACAGTCTGGGGCCAACGTCCTGACTTTC CASSLRQSGANVLTF
TRBJ2-6 TRBV7-9 few . TGTGCCAGCAGCTCTGGGGAGCCTGGGGCCAACGTCCTGACTTTC CASSSGEPGANVLTF
TRBJ2-3 TRBV29-1 few TRBD2 TGCAGCGTTACTAGCGGGGTAGATACGCAGTATTTT CSVTSGVDTQYF
TRBJ1-3 TRBV29-1 few . TGCAGCGTGGGTGGGCCTGGAAACACCATATATTTT CSVGGPGNTIYF
TRBJ1-4 TRBV20-1 few . TGCAGTGCTAGAAAGACCGGGGTGGTTTTT CSARKTGVVF
TRBJ2-7 TRBV5-4 . TRBD1 TGTGCCAGCAGCTTGGCAGGGGGCAGGTTGGGAACCTACGAGCAGTACTTC CASSLAGGRLGTYEQYF
TRBJ2-3 TRBV7-9 . . TGTGCCAGCAGCTTAGGGAGGACTGTTACAGATACGCAGTATTTT CASSLGRTVTDTQYF
TRBJ2-3 TRBV5-4 . . TGTGCCAGCAGCTCCACCAGGGATACGCAGTATTTT CASSSTRDTQYF